What follows are 27 T cell receptor beta chains derived from one specimen sequenced in a study of blood T cell repertoires in COVID-19 (dated by TCRdb to 2019 to 2021). Library method: the immunoSEQ multiplex PCR assay. In TCRdb, the immuneACCESS table is reduced to in-frame sequences with V and J assigned. These tables do not hold every clone; where another copy was compared, an unresolved V gene accounts for under half, and the others remain unexplained. Counted in this sample were around 220,000 clones; approximately 87% of them appeared once. The top ten constitute 2.2% of the sample. The material sequenced was peripheral blood. Source of these receptors: a woman aged 50 to 60 with acute or convalescent COVID-19.

This clone was picked up one time. CDR3: CASSLESTSGRNEQFF. The CDR3 coding sequence is TGTGCCAGCAGCTTGGAGTCTACTAGCGGGAGGAATGAGCAGTTCTTC. V gene TRBV5-4 combines with J gene TRBJ2-1; 12 bases are a match to TRBD2. The CDR3 sequence is 16 residues long. Germline lookup yields CDR1 SGHNT and CDR2 YYREEE (reference sequence). J lost 7 bases, V lost 0 bases, and 5 bases had no gene match.

The chain couples TRBV7-8 to TRBJ2-7; 8 bases are a match to TRBD2. V shed 3 bases and J 5 bases; nucleotides not matched to a gene: 6. The CDR3 is 14 residues long. From germline, CDR1 is SGHVS and CDR2 FQNEAQ. The CDR3 sequence: CASSFISGNHEQYF. The CDR3 coding sequence is TGTGCCAGCAGCTTTATTAGCGGGAATCACGAGCAGTACTTC.

The V call is TRBV5-1, the J call TRBJ2-5; 7 bases fit TRBD2. CDR1 and CDR2 (germline): SGHRS, YFSETQ. The CDR3 covers 14 residues. V lost 3 bases, J lost 4 bases, and 6 bases stayed unmatched. The CDR3 bases are TGCGCCAGCAGCTCGACTAGCAGCGGAGAGACCCAGTACTTC. As protein: CASSSTSSGETQYF.

V gene TRBV13 combines with J gene TRBJ1-1; weak D call: TRBD1 (6 bases). The CDR3 consists of 13 residues. The V end was cut by 4 bases, the J end by 4 bases, with 10 bases between. Germline V gives CDR1 PRHDT, CDR2 FYEKMQ (reference sequence). The DNA for the CDR3 is TGTGCCAGCAGCTACAGGGTTGGCACTGAAGCTTTCTTT. This gives the protein CASSYRVGTEAFF.

The V call is TRBV29-1, the J call TRBJ1-1; possible D gene TRBD1, 5 bases. The CDR3 is 13 amino acids. The germline gives CDR1 SQVTM, CDR2 ANQGSEA. Trimming cost V 6 bases and J 0 bases, with 11 bases left between them. The CDR3 reads CSVADTLNTEAFF. DNA for the CDR3: TGCAGCGTCGCGGACACCTTGAACACTGAAGCTTTCTTT.

The V call is TRBV4-2, the J call TRBJ2-1; D unclear. The length of the CDR3 is 11 residues. V lost 8 bases and J lost 8, with 10 bases in between. Germline V gives CDR1 LGHNA, CDR2 YNFKEQ. CDR3 amino acids: CASRGRDEQFF. CDR3 DNA sequence: TGTGCCAGCCGAGGCCGCGATGAGCAGTTCTTC.

The chain carries TRBV4-3 and TRBJ2-3; 7 bases align to TRBD1. There are 18 residues in the CDR3. Trimming cost V 1 base and J 3 bases; bases outside gene matches: 13. The germline V gene has CDR1 LGHNA and CDR2 YSLEER. CDR3 sequence: CASSQAHAGGFGTDTQYF. The CDR3 nucleotides read TGCGCCAGCAGCCAAGCCCATGCAGGGGGATTCGGGACAGATACGCAGTATTTT.

This chain connects TRBV7-2 to TRBJ2-2, with D tentatively TRBD2 (6 bases). V gave up 7 bases and J gave up 6 bases, with 18 bases separating them. Germline V gene sequence: CDR1 SGHTA, CDR2 FQGNSA. The CDR3 totals 15 residues. CDR3 DNA sequence: TGTGCCAGCACCCCCCCGGGACTCTCCTCCGGGGAGCTGTTTTTT. Translating gives CASTPPGLSSGELFF.

The chain has TRBV5-4 and TRBJ2-1; possible D gene TRBD1, 5 bases. Germline lookup yields CDR1 SGHNT and CDR2 YYREEE (reference sequence). CDR3 length equals 13 residues. V lost 4 bases and J lost 4, with 9 bases in between. CDR3 DNA: TGTGCCAGCAGCCCCCAGGGTTACAATGAGCAGTTCTTC. This sequence encodes CASSPQGYNEQFF.

This chain joins TRBV5-1 and TRBJ1-2, with a tentative D call TRBD1 (6 bases). Germline lookup yields CDR1 SGHRS and CDR2 YFSETQ. Trimming cost V 2 bases and J 2 bases, with 13 bases left between them. The CDR3 runs to 15 residues. CDR3 sequence reads: CASSLLQTGNYGYTF. In DNA form, the CDR3 reads TGCGCCAGCAGCTTACTCCAGACAGGCAACTATGGCTACACCTTC.

The rearrangement joins TRBV7-8 to TRBJ2-1; no reliable D call. This CDR3 spans 13 amino acids. Germline values: CDR1 SGHVS, CDR2 FQNEAQ. V was trimmed by 1 base and J by 6 bases, leaving 7 bases between them. The CDR3 is CASSLGQSNEQFF. CDR3 in DNA: TGTGCCAGCAGCTTAGGGCAGTCCAATGAGCAGTTCTTC.

The chain carries TRBV19 and TRBJ2-1; a weak D match, TRBD2 (6 bases). The V and J ends lost 5 bases and 12 bases respectively, with 14 bases between them. The CDR3 is 12 residues long. Germline V gene data show CDR1 as LNHDA and CDR2 as SQIVND (reference sequence). This CDR3 is CASSRERTGQFF. For the CDR3, the DNA is TGTGCCAGTAGTCGGGAGCGGACGGGGCAGTTCTTC.

This clone was detected a few times. The rearrangement joins TRBV11-3 to TRBJ2-1; 8 bases match TRBD1. The CDR3 extends over 16 amino acids. Looked up from germline, CDR1 is SGHNT and CDR2 is YENEEA. V lost 1 base and J lost 3; bases outside the gene matches: 5. The CDR3 loop is CASSLVPTGDYNEQFF. The DNA of the CDR3 is TGTGCCAGCAGCTTAGTCCCGACAGGGGACTACAATGAGCAGTTCTTC.

The chain joins TRBV5-5 to TRBJ1-2; D ambiguous. The CDR3 contains 16 residues. Per germline, CDR1 SGHKS and CDR2 YYEKEE (reference sequence). V gave up 1 base and J gave up 0 bases, with 13 bases separating them. Here the CDR3 DNA reads TGTGCCAGCAGCTTGACATCCCCAGGCGCTAACTATGGCTACACCTTC. Translated: CASSLTSPGANYGYTF.

The chain joins TRBV6-6 to TRBJ1-5, with D maybe TRBD1 (6 bases). The CDR3 runs to 14 residues. Germline CDR1 MNHNY, CDR2 SVGAGI (reference sequence). The V end was cut by 8 bases, the J end by 4 bases, with 15 bases between. This CDR3 reads CASGQGSPNQPQHF. The DNA for the CDR3 is TGTGCCAGCGGCCAGGGGTCCCCTAATCAGCCCCAGCATTTT.

This chain links TRBV6-5 with TRBJ2-7, with TRBD1 matching 12 bases. The CDR3 covers 15 residues. Germline-derived CDR1 and CDR2 are MNHEY and SVGAGI. V lost 5 bases, J lost 6 bases, and 8 bases stayed unmatched. Here the CDR3 DNA reads TGTGCCAGCAGTCTGGGGGGGACAGGGGGCTCCGAGCAGTACTTC. Its protein is CASSLGGTGGSEQYF.

This clone was observed once. This sequence joins TRBV6-5 and TRBJ1-6; perhaps TRBD1 as D (6 bases). Germline V gene data show CDR1 as MNHEY and CDR2 as SVGAGI. The CDR3 contains 15 residues. Trimming took 6 bases from V and 7 from J, leaving 16 bases between them. In DNA, the CDR3 is TGTGCCAGCAGGGGGGCTCAAGGCTCGAATTCACCCCTCCACTTT. Amino acid sequence: CASRGAQGSNSPLHF.

This sequence joins TRBV7-9 and TRBJ2-7, with TRBD1 matching over 10 bases. CDR3 length: 13 amino acids. With 10 bases clipped from V and 6 bases from J, the junction kept 9 bases outside the gene matches. Germline lookup yields CDR1 SEHNR and CDR2 FQNEAQ (reference sequence). The CDR3 region is CATSGQGVGEQYF. CDR3 sequence (DNA): TGTGCCACCTCCGGACAGGGGGTCGGCGAGCAGTACTTC.

The chain employs TRBV19 and TRBJ2-7; no clear D gene. Trimming removed 6 bases from V and 2 bases from J, with 14 bases in between. The CDR3 is made up of 14 amino acids. CDR1 is LNHDA and CDR2 is SQIVND in the germline V gene (reference sequence). The CDR3 DNA reads as TGTGCCAGTAGGGTACGGGTAGAGGCCTACGAGCAGTACTTC. Translated: CASRVRVEAYEQYF.

V gene TRBV19 combines with J gene TRBJ2-7; 9 bases are shared with TRBD2. Germline-derived CDR1 and CDR2 are LNHDA and SQIVND (reference sequence). The length of the CDR3 is 14 residues. Losses at the gene ends were 10 bases for V and 0 bases for J; bases not matched to a gene: 7. CDR3 DNA sequence: TGTGCCACTGGAAAGCGGGAGGCCTCCTACGAGCAGTACTTC. This gives the protein CATGKREASYEQYF. The full variable domain, in which reference TRBV19 and TRBJ2-7 provide the parts outside the CDR3, is DGGITQSPKYLFRKEGQNVTLSCEQNLNHDAMYWYRQDPGQGLRLIYYSQIVNDFQKGDIAEGYSVSREKKESFPLTVTSAQKNPTAFYLCATGKREASYEQYFGPGTRLTVT.

The rearrangement joins TRBV7-2 to TRBJ2-5; D gene uncertain. The CDR3 runs to 13 residues. Germline-derived CDR1 and CDR2 are SGHTA and FQGNSA. V dropped 3 bases and J dropped 2 bases, with 7 bases sitting between them. The DNA of the CDR3 is TGTGCCAGCAGCTTTTCCTTACAAGAGACCCAGTACTTC. It translates to CASSFSLQETQYF.

This clone has a single count. This rearrangement joins TRBV7-9 to TRBJ1-1, with TRBD1 matching 7 bases. This CDR3 spans 13 amino acids. CDR1 is SEHNR, CDR2 FQNEAQ, per germline (reference sequence). Trimming removed 7 bases from V and 4 bases from J; junction bases left unmatched: 6. CDR3 nucleotide sequence: TGTGCCAGCACAGGGGGGGATGGCACTGAAGCTTTCTTT. This sequence encodes CASTGGDGTEAFF.

The chain employs TRBV6-5 and TRBJ1-3; a possible D gene is TRBD1 (5 bases). The CDR3 length is 14 residues. Germline lookup yields CDR1 MNHEY and CDR2 SVGAGI. V lost 6 bases, J lost 2 bases, and 11 bases lay in between. The CDR3 sequence is CASSPQDPGNTIYF. The CDR3 region has the DNA TGTGCCAGCAGCCCACAGGATCCTGGAAACACCATATATTTT.

The CDR3 region is CAISDPTGGANYGYTF. The CDR3 DNA follows: TGTGCCATCAGTGACCCGACGGGGGGCGCAAACTATGGCTACACCTTC. This chain uses TRBV10-3 with TRBJ1-2; D is perhaps TRBD1 (6 bases). Per germline, CDR1 ENHRY and CDR2 SYGVKD. The CDR3 covers 16 residues. The ends were cut back, 3 bases at V and 2 bases at J, with 16 bases in the middle.

The chain employs TRBV7-2 and TRBJ2-3, with 9 bases identical to TRBD2. CDR1 is SGHTA, CDR2 FQGNSA, per germline. The CDR3 is 14 amino acids. Losses at the gene ends were 5 bases for V and 4 bases for J; bases not matched to a gene: 4. CDR3 sequence: CASSHSGSPDTQYF. Here the CDR3 DNA reads TGTGCCAGCAGCCATAGCGGGAGCCCAGATACGCAGTATTTT.

The V call is TRBV9, the J call TRBJ1-6, with D possibly matching TRBD1 (5 bases). The germline V and J ends were trimmed by 3 bases and 7 bases, with 14 bases remaining between them. CDR1 and CDR2 (germline): SGDLS, YYNGEE. The CDR3 length is 15 residues. CDR3 in amino acids: CASSASGTENSPLHF. In DNA, the CDR3 is TGTGCCAGCAGCGCCTCCGGGACTGAGAATTCACCCCTCCACTTT.

The chain carries TRBV11-2 and TRBJ1-2; D may be TRBD1 (6 bases). Germline V gene sequence: CDR1 SGHAT, CDR2 FQNNGV. V was trimmed by 0 bases and J by 2 bases, leaving 16 bases between them. The CDR3 is made up of 17 amino acids. The DNA of the CDR3 is TGTGCCAGCAGCTTAGATCTTTGGGGGGGCCCCAACTATGGCTACACCTTC. This sequence encodes CASSLDLWGGPNYGYTF.